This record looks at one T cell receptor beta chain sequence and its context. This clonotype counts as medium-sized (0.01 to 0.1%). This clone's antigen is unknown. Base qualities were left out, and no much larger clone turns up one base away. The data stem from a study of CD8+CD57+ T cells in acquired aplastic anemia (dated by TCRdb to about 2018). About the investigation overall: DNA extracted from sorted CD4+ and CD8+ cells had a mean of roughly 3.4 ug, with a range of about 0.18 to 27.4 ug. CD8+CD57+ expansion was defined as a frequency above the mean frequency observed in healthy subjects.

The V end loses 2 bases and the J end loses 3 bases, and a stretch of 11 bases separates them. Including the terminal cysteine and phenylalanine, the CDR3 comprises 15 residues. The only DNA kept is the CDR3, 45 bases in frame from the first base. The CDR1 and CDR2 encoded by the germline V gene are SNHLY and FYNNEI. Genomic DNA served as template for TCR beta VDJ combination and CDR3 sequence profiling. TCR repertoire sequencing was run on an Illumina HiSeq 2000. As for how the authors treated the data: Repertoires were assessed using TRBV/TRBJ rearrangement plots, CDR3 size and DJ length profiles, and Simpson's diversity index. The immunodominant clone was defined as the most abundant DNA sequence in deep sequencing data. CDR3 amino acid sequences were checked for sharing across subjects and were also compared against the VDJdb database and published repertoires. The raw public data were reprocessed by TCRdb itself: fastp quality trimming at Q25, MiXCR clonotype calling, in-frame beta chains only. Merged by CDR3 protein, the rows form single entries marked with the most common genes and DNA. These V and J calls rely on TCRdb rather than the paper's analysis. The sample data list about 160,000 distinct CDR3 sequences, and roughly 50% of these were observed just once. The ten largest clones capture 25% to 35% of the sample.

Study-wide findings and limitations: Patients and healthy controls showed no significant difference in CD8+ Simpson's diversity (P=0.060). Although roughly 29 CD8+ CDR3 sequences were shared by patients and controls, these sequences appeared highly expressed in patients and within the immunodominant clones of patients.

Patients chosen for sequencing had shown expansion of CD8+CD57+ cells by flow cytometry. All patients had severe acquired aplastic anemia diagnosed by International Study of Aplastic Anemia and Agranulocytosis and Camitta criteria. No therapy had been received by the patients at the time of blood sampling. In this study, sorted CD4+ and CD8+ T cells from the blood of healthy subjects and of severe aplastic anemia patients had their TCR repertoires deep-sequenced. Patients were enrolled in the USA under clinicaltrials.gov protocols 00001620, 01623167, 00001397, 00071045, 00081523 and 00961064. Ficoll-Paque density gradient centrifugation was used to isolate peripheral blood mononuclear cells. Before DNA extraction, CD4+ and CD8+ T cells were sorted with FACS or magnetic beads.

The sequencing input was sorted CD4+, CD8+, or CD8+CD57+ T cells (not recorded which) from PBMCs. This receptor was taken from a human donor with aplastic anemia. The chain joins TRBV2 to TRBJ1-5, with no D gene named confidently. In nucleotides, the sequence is TGTGCCAGCAGTGAATGGTCAATCACCAATCAGCCCCAGCATTTT. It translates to CASSEWSITNQPQHF.